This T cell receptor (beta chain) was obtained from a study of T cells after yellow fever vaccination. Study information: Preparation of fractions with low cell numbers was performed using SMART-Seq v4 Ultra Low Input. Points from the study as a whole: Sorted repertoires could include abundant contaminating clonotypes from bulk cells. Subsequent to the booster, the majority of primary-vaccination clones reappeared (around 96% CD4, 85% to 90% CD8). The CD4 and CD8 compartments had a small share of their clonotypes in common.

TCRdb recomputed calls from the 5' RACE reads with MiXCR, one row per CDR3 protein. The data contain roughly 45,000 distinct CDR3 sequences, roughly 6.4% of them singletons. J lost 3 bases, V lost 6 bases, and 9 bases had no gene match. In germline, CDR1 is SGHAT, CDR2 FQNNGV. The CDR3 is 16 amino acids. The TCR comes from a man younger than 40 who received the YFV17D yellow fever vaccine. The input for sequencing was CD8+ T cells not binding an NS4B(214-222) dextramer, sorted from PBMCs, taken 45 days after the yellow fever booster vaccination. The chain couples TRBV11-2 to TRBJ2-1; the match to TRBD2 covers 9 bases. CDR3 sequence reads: CASSSGGTSNYNEQFF. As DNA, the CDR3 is TGTGCCAGCAGTAGCGGTGGGACTAGCAACTACAATGAGCAGTTCTTC.